This T cell receptor (beta chain) derives from a study of identical twins. Notes on the study in general: The more abundant beta clonotypes in cord blood had fewer insertions, and memory repertoires did not show this. Models underestimated how often monozygotic twins shared out-of-frame TCR alpha. Weaker excess twin sharing was observed in beta out-of-frame sequences.

A remark on this clonotype: Its antigen is currently unknown. The DNA is omitted, as the CDR3 cannot be located on it reliably, and the CDR3 follows TCRdb's listing.

The germline V gene encodes CDR1 MDHEN and CDR2 SYDVKM. Inclusive of both ends, the CDR3 amounts to 14 amino acids. Each cDNA held unique molecular identifiers, and template switching gave it a universal primer site. TCRdb analysed the 5' RACE reads with MiXCR anew, one entry per CDR3 protein. This table holds hundreds of thousands of distinct CDR3 sequences, about 14% found once. The source is a woman between 18 and 29 years old in good health. Sequences were obtained from memory (CD45RO+) T cells sorted from blood. The V and J genes are TRBV28 and TRBJ1-2. CDR3 loop: CASLGGALTFGYTF.